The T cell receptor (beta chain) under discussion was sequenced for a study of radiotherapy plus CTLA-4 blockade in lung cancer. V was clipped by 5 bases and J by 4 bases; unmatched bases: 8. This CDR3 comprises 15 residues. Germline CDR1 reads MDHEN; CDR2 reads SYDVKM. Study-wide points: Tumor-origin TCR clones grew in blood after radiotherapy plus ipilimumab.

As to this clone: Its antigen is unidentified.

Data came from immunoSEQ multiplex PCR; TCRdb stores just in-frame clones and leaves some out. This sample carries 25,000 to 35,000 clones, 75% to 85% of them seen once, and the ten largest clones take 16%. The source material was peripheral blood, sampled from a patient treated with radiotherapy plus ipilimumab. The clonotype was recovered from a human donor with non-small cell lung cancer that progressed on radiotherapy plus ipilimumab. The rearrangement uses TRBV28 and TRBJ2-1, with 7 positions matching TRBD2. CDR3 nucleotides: TGTGCCAGCAGTAGCGGGGAGTCAAGATACAATGAGCAGTTCTTC. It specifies CASSSGESRYNEQFF.